This TCR beta chain originates from a study of shared clonotypes between healthy human individuals. The study's findings and limits: Only blood was sampled, and tissue TCR repertoires likely differ from blood ones. Sequencing depth was expected to influence donor clonotype sharing.

There are a few counts of this clone. What it recognizes is unknown. Germline-derived CDR1 and CDR2 are SGHTA and FQGNSA. The trim removed 3 bases at V and 6 bases at J, leaving 9 bases unmatched. This CDR3 has 15 residues. The assay was immunoSEQ multiplex PCR, and TCRdb's table has in-frame clones only and misses some. The table records approximately 320,000 clones, around 74% of them present only once. The sample taken for sequencing was memory CD4+ T cells sorted from blood. Subset of the sample: CD45RA-negative fraction. This sequence originates from a man between 25 and 39 years old in good health. The chain combines TRBV7-2 with TRBJ2-3, with 7 bases matching TRBD2. CDR3 sequence: CASSLLADAGDTQYF. CDR3 sequence (DNA): TGTGCCAGCAGCTTGCTAGCGGACGCTGGGGATACGCAGTATTTT.